One and the same sample provided the 27 T cell receptor beta chains below, sequenced in a study of blood T cell repertoires in COVID-19 (dated by TCRdb to about 2020). The receptor library was made with the immunoSEQ multiplex PCR assay. Held by TCRdb, this immuneACCESS table contains in-frame sequences only and omits some clones. Under half of the omission traces to an unresolved V gene where checked; the cause of the rest is unknown. The sample profile shows about 47,000 clones; about 88% of them were found once. Clones ranked in the top ten supply around 2.3% of the sample. Material: peripheral blood. Receptors originate from a man between 45 and 60 years old with acute or convalescent COVID-19.

The chain recombines TRBV5-1 with TRBJ2-7; perhaps TRBD1 as D (6 bases). The germline gives CDR1 SGHRS, CDR2 YFSETQ. CDR3 length equals 15 residues. The V and J ends lost 4 bases and 0 bases respectively, with 14 bases between them. The CDR3 coding sequence is TGCGCCAGCAGCCCAGGGACACTACCCTCCTACGAGCAGTACTTC. It yields the protein CASSPGTLPSYEQYF.

CDR3 amino acids: CASSVEGDIYGYTF. CDR3 coding DNA: TGTGCCAGCAGCGTAGAGGGGGACATCTATGGCTACACCTTC. This chain uses TRBV9 with TRBJ1-2; perhaps TRBD1 as D (6 bases). CDR1 and CDR2 from the germline V gene are SGDLS and YYNGEE. V lost 0 bases and J 4 bases, leaving 10 bases between the germline ends. CDR3 length: 14 amino acids.

The rearrangement joins TRBV10-3 to TRBJ1-4, with D unresolved. This CDR3 contains 16 residues. The ends were cut back, 0 bases at V and 0 bases at J, with 8 bases in the middle. The V gene's germline CDR1 is ENHRY and CDR2 SYGVKD. CDR3 nucleotide sequence: TGTGCCATCAGTGAGTCGGAGGGAACAACTAATGAAAAACTGTTTTTT. Translation: CAISESEGTTNEKLFF.

The chain uses TRBV14 and TRBJ1-3; D not resolved. This CDR3 contains 16 residues. V shed 6 bases and J shed 0 bases, with 15 bases lying between them. CDR1 SGHDN and CDR2 FVKESK come from the germline V gene. This chain's CDR3 is CASSGVREDSGNTIYF. The CDR3 DNA reads as TGTGCCAGCAGTGGTGTAAGGGAGGACTCTGGAAACACCATATATTTT.

V is TRBV18 and J is TRBJ2-2; tentatively, D is TRBD1 (6 bases). The CDR3 is 16 amino acids. Trimming pared 5 bases from V and 6 bases from J, leaving 19 bases between. CDR1 is KGHSH and CDR2 is LQKENI in the germline V gene. CDR3 loop: CASSSYRARSAGELFF. The CDR3 DNA is TGTGCCAGCTCATCCTACAGGGCCCGGAGCGCCGGGGAGCTGTTTTTT.

The chain recombines TRBV25-1 with TRBJ2-1, with TRBD2 identical over 7 bases. The CDR3 runs 14 residues. Unmatched junction bases numbered 7, after V lost 4 bases and J lost 7 bases. Per the germline V gene, CDR1 is MGHDK and CDR2 is SYGVNS. DNA for the CDR3: TGTGCCAGCAGTGGGACTAGGTCACCGAATGAGCAGTTCTTC. The encoded protein is CASSGTRSPNEQFF.

The chain recombines TRBV28 with TRBJ2-7; TRBD1 matches at 9 bases. The CDR3 has 14 amino acids. V lost 4 bases to trimming and J lost 9 bases; unmatched junction nucleotides: 10. Looked up from germline, CDR1 is MDHEN and CDR2 is SYDVKM. CDR3 nucleotides: TGTGCCAGCAGTTCTTGGGGGGACAGGGTAAGGCAGTACTTC. It encodes CASSSWGDRVRQYF.

The rearrangement uses TRBV19 and TRBJ2-7; TRBD2 aligns across 7 bases. The V and J ends lost 5 bases and 4 bases, in that order; junction bases with no gene match: 2. The CDR3 length is 12 residues. Per the germline V gene, CDR1 is LNHDA and CDR2 is SQIVND (reference sequence). The CDR3 DNA follows: TGTGCCAGTAGTTCCGGGGGGTACGAGCAGTACTTC. Translation: CASSSGGYEQYF.

The chain couples TRBV7-8 to TRBJ2-3, with TRBD1 identical over 7 bases. This CDR3 spans 15 amino acids. Germline-derived CDR1 and CDR2 are SGHVS and FQNEAQ. V shed 5 bases, J shed 2 bases, and the junction held 7 bases outside the gene matches. The CDR3 DNA sequence: TGTGCCAGCAGCATAAACAGGGGCCCCACAGATACGCAGTATTTT. Its protein product is CASSINRGPTDTQYF.

The chain carries TRBV6-6 and TRBJ2-2; TRBD1 matches at 8 bases. Trimming at V came to 6 bases and at J to 2 bases, leaving 5 bases not matched to a gene. This CDR3 has 15 amino acids. Germline assignment: CDR1 MNHNY and CDR2 SVGAGI (reference sequence). Written as DNA, the CDR3 is TGTGCCAGCAGGAGGGGACAGGCTAACACCGGGGAGCTGTTTTTT. Encoded protein: CASRRGQANTGELFF.

The chain recombines TRBV6-6 with TRBJ1-2; TRBD1 aligns across 9 bases. J lost 5 bases, V lost 4 bases, and 2 bases had no gene match. Per germline, CDR1 MNHNY and CDR2 SVGAGI (reference sequence). The length of the CDR3 is 13 residues. This CDR3 is CASSLQGAYGYTF. In DNA, the CDR3 is TGTGCCAGCAGTTTACAGGGGGCGTATGGCTACACCTTC.

This chain connects TRBV4-1 to TRBJ2-3, with 7 positions matching TRBD2. Germline V gene data show CDR1 as MGHRA and CDR2 as YSYEKL. The CDR3 has 15 residues. J lost 2 bases, V lost 4 bases, and 6 bases had no gene match. CDR3 amino acids: CASSLTGTNTDTQYF. DNA for the CDR3: TGCGCCAGCAGCCTCACCGGGACTAACACAGATACGCAGTATTTT.

V and J are TRBV10-3 and TRBJ2-5, with D tentatively TRBD2 (5 bases). Trimming took off 8 bases at V and 7 bases at J, with 14 bases between the two ends. The CDR3 covers 12 residues. Germline CDR1 reads ENHRY; CDR2 reads SYGVKD. CDR3 DNA: TGTGCCATCCGACGGGATACGGGGACCCAGTACTTC. As protein: CAIRRDTGTQYF.

V gene TRBV3-1 (or the pseudogene TRBV3-2) combines with J gene TRBJ2-1, with D unresolved. V was cut by 1 base and J by 0 bases, with 13 bases left in between. The germline V gene has CDR1 LGHDT and CDR2 YNNKEL (reference sequence). The CDR3 extends over 17 amino acids. CDR3 residues: CASSQGTYGSSYNEQFF. In DNA form, the CDR3 reads TGTGCCAGCAGCCAAGGAACTTACGGTAGCTCCTACAATGAGCAGTTCTTC.

The chain has TRBV5-1 and TRBJ2-2; tentative D call: TRBD1 (6 bases). Germline CDR1 and CDR2: SGHRS and YFSETQ. The CDR3 is made up of 16 amino acids. The ends were cut back, 4 bases at V and 2 bases at J, with 15 bases in the middle. CDR3 residues: CASSIYLDRNTGELFF. The DNA of the CDR3 is TGCGCCAGCAGCATTTATTTGGACAGAAACACCGGGGAGCTGTTTTTT.

For the CDR3, the DNA is TGTGCCAGCAGCCAACCACTAGCGGGGGCCACCTTCAGTACCACAGATACGCAGTATTTT. Encoded protein: CASSQPLAGATFSTTDTQYF. The chain combines TRBV14 with TRBJ2-3; TRBD2 aligns across 11 bases. The junction had 15 bases not matched to a gene; V was cut back by 2 bases and J by 2 bases. The CDR3 is made up of 20 amino acids. Germline CDR1 and CDR2: SGHDN and FVKESK.

In nucleotides, the CDR3 is TGTGCCAGCAGCTTGGAGGGGCTCTCTGGAAACACCATATATTTT. Its translation is CASSLEGLSGNTIYF. This chain uses TRBV5-6 with TRBJ1-3, with a tentative D call TRBD1 (5 bases). The CDR3 sequence is 15 residues long. Germline CDR1 and CDR2: SGHDT and YYEEEE. V was pared by 0 bases and J by 0 bases, with 7 bases between. The entire variable domain, with the rest obtained from reference TRBV5-6 and TRBJ1-3, is as follows: DAGVTQSPTHLIKTRGQQVTLRCSPKSGHDTVSWYQQALGQGPQFIFQYYEEEERQRGNFPDRFSGHQFPNYSSELNVNALLLGDSALYLCASSLEGLSGNTIYFGEGSWLTVV.

This chain joins TRBV6-5 and TRBJ2-2; D not resolved. V gave up 7 bases and J gave up 4 bases, with 13 bases separating them. Germline V gene sequence: CDR1 MNHEY, CDR2 SVGAGI. The CDR3 covers 14 residues. CDR3 sequence reads: CASTKWAPTGELFF. As DNA, the CDR3 is TGTGCCAGCACCAAATGGGCGCCCACCGGGGAGCTGTTTTTT.

The V gene is TRBV6-5, the J gene TRBJ2-7; D not resolved. The CDR3 length is 15 residues. Germline loops: CDR1 MNHEY, CDR2 SVGAGI. The V and J ends lost 6 bases and 4 bases respectively, with 19 bases between them. The CDR3 loop reads CASSKRPGYRYEQYF. DNA for the CDR3: TGTGCCAGCAGCAAACGCCCGGGTTATAGATACGAGCAGTACTTC.

The V and J genes are TRBV27 and TRBJ1-1; 11 bases agree with TRBD1. J lost 5 bases, V lost 5 bases, and 7 bases had no gene match. Germline assignment: CDR1 MNHEY and CDR2 SMNVEV (reference sequence). The CDR3 length is 15 residues. In DNA, the CDR3 is TGTGCCAGCAGTACCCAGGGACAGGGGGTTACTGAAGCTTTCTTT. This encodes CASSTQGQGVTEAFF.

The chain combines TRBV29-1 with TRBJ2-7, with TRBD1 identical over 8 bases. The CDR3 sequence is 13 residues long. The J segment lost 5 bases and the V segment lost 7 bases, leaving 10 bases of the junction unmatched. Germline values: CDR1 SQVTM, CDR2 ANQGSEA. CDR3 region: CSGEGQGSHEQYF. CDR3 coding DNA: TGCAGCGGAGAAGGACAGGGATCCCACGAGCAGTACTTC.

The J gene is TRBJ1-2, the V gene TRBV6-5; D not resolved. Trimming cost V 6 bases and J 4 bases, with 6 bases left between them. This CDR3 region has 11 residues. CDR1 MNHEY and CDR2 SVGAGI come from the germline V gene. The CDR3, as DNA: TGTGCCAGCAGCAACAGCTATGGCTACACCTTC. It yields the protein CASSNSYGYTF.

This chain connects TRBV5-5 to TRBJ1-1; D might be TRBD1 (6 bases). V was pared by 4 bases and J by 0 bases, with 13 bases between. Germline CDR1 is SGHKS and CDR2 is YYEKEE (reference sequence). The CDR3 is 15 residues long. CDR3 region: CASSLGQTLNTEAFF. As DNA, the CDR3 is TGTGCCAGCAGCCTAGGACAGACCTTGAACACTGAAGCTTTCTTT.

J is TRBJ1-1 and V is TRBV3-1 (or the pseudogene TRBV3-2), with no clear D. CDR3 length equals 13 residues. Germline CDR1 is LGHDT and CDR2 is YNNKEL (reference sequence). V was pared by 0 bases and J by 11 bases, with 13 bases between. The chain's CDR3 is CASSQDQEREAFF. CDR3 nucleotide sequence: TGTGCCAGCAGCCAAGATCAAGAGAGGGAGGCTTTCTTT.

The chain couples TRBV6-1 to TRBJ2-7, with no clear D. The CDR3 spans 14 residues. CDR1 MNHNS and CDR2 SASEGT come from the germline V gene. The V end was cut by 1 base, the J end by 0 bases, with 7 bases between. CDR3: CASSEVYNSYEQYF. Here the CDR3 DNA reads TGTGCCAGCAGTGAAGTTTACAACTCCTACGAGCAGTACTTC.

The chain joins TRBV3-1 (or the pseudogene TRBV3-2) to TRBJ1-1; no reliable D call. Trimming took 4 bases from V and 4 from J, leaving 16 bases between them. Germline V gene data show CDR1 as LGHDT and CDR2 as YNNKEL (reference sequence). CDR3 length: 15 amino acids. The CDR3 DNA is TGTGCCAGCAGCCGTATCGACATTGGGCGCACTGAAGCTTTCTTT. Translation gives CASSRIDIGRTEAFF.

With respect to this clone: This specimen includes other DNA sequences encoding the same CDR3. The chain couples TRBV5-1 to TRBJ1-2, with a weak D call TRBD1 (6 bases). The length of the CDR3 is 14 residues. V was pared by 0 bases and J by 2 bases, with 8 bases between. Per the germline V gene, CDR1 is SGHRS and CDR2 is YFSETQ. CDR3 bases: TGCGCCAGCAGCTTGGGCACAGGGAACTATGGCTACACCTTC. This encodes CASSLGTGNYGYTF.